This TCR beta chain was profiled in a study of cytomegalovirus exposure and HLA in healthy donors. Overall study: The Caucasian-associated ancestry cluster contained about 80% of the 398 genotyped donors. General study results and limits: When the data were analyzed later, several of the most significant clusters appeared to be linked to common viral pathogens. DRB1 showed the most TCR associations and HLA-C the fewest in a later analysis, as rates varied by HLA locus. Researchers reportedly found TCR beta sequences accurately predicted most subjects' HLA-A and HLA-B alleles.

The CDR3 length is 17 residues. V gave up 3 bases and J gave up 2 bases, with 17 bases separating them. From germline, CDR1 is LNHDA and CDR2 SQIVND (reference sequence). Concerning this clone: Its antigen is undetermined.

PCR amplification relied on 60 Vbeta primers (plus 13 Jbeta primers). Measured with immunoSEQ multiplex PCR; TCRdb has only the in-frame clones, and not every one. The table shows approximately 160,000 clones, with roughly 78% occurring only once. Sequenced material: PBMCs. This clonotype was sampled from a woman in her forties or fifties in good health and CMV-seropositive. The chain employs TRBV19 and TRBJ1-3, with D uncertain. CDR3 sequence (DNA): TGTGCCAGTAGTATTCTGGAGGGAAGTCGTACTGGAAACACCATATATTTT. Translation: CASSILEGSRTGNTIYF. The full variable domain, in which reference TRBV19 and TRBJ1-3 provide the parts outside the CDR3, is DGGITQSPKYLFRKEGQNVTLSCEQNLNHDAMYWYRQDPGQGLRLIYYSQIVNDFQKGDIAEGYSVSREKKESFPLTVTSAQKNPTAFYLCASSILEGSRTGNTIYFGEGSWLTVV.